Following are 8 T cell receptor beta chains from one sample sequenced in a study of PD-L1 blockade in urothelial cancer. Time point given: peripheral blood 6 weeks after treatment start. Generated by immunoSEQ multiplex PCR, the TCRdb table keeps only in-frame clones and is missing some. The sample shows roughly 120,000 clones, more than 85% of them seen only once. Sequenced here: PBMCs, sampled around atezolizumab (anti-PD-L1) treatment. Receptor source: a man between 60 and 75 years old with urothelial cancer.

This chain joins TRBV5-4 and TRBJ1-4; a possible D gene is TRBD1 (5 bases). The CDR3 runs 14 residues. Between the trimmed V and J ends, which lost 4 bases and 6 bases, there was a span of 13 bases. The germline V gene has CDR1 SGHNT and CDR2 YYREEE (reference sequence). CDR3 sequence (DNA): TGTGCCAGCAGCCGATCGGGGGACGATGAAAAACTGTTTTTT. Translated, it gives CASSRSGDDEKLFF.

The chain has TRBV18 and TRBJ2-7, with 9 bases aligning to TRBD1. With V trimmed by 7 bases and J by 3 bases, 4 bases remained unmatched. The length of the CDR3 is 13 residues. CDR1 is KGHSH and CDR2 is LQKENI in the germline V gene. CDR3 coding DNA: TGTGCCAGCTTACCGACAGGGGGCTACGAGCAGTACTTC. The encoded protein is CASLPTGGYEQYF.

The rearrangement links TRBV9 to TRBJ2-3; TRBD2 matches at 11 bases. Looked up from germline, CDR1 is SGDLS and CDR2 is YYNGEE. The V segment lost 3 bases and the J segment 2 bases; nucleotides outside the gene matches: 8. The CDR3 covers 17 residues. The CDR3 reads CASSALGSGGVTDTQYF. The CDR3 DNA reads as TGTGCCAGCAGCGCCCTTGGTAGCGGGGGGGTCACAGATACGCAGTATTTT.

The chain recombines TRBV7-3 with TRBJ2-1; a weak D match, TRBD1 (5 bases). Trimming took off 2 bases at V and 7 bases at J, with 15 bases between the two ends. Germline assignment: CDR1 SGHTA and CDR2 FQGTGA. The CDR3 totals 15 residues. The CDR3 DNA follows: TGTGCCAGCAGCTTAGTATGGGCAGGGCGGAATGAGCAGTTCTTC. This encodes CASSLVWAGRNEQFF. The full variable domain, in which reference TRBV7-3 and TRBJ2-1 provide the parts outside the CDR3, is GAGVSQTPSNKVTEKGKYVELRCDPISGHTALYWYRQSLGQGPEFLIYFQGTGAADDSGLPNDRFFAVRPEGSVSTLKIQRTERGDSAVYLCASSLVWAGRNEQFFGPGTRLTVL.

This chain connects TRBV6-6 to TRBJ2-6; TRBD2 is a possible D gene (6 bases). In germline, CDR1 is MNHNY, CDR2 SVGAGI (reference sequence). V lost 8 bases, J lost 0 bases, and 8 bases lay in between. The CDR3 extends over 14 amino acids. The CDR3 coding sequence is TGTGCCAGCTGCGGGACCTCTGGGGCCAACGTCCTGACTTTC. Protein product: CASCGTSGANVLTF.

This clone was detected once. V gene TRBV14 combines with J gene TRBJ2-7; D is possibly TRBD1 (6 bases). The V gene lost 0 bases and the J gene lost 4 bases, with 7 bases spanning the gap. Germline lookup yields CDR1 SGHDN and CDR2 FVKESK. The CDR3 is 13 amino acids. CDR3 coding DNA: TGTGCCAGCAGCCAAGATACAGGGTACGAGCAGTACTTC. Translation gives CASSQDTGYEQYF.

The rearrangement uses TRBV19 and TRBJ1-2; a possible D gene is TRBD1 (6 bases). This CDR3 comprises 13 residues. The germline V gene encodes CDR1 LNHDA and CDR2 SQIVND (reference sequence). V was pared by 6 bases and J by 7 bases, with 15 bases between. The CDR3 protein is CASRDRLISGYTF. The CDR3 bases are TGTGCCAGTAGAGACAGGTTAATCAGTGGCTACACCTTC.

CDR3 region: CASSLEGSYNEQFF. CDR3 coding DNA: TGTGCCAGCAGTTTAGAGGGCAGTTACAATGAGCAGTTCTTC. The chain carries TRBV28 and TRBJ2-1; weak D call: TRBD2 (5 bases). CDR1 is MDHEN and CDR2 is SYDVKM in the germline V gene. The CDR3 sequence is 14 residues long. Trimming pared 2 bases from V and 4 bases from J, leaving 9 bases between.